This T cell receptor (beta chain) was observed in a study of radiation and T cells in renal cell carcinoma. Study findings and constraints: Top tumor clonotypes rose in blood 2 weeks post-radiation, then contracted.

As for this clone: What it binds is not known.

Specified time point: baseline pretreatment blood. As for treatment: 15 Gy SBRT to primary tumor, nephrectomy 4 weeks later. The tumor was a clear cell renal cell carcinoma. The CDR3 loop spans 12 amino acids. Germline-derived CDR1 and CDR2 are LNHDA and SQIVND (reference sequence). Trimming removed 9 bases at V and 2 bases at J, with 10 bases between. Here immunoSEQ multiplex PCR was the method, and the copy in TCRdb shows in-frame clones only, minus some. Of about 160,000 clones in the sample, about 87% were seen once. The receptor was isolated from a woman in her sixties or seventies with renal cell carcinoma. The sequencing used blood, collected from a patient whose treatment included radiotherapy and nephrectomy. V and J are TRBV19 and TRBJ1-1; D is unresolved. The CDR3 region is CASSGPNTEAFF. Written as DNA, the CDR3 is TGTGCCAGCTCCGGGCCAAACACTGAAGCTTTCTTT.